The 5 T cell receptor beta chains below all came from one sample that was sequenced in a study of T cells in Graves' hyperthyroidism and ophthalmopathy. Regions amplified from RNA transcripts were the TCR beta CDR3 regions. HTBI primers drove first-round RT-PCR of the TCR CDR3. Using its own MiXCR run on the multiplex PCR reads, TCRdb lists one record per CDR3 protein. The sample lists some 400,000 distinct CDR3 sequences; 14% were seen once. The sample taken for sequencing was blood. The receptors originated from a woman aged 55-69 years with Graves' hyperthyroidism.

The chain has TRBV19 and TRBJ2-2; 10 positions agree with TRBD1. J gave up 5 bases and V 4 bases, and 7 bases lay outside the gene matches. Germline V gene sequence: CDR1 LNHDA, CDR2 SQIVND (reference sequence). The CDR3 consists of 16 residues. CDR3: CASSKGQGGGTGELFF. CDR3 sequence (DNA): TGTGCCAGTAGTAAAGGACAGGGGGGGGGTACCGGGGAGCTGTTTTTT.

The chain links TRBV11-2 to TRBJ2-7; TRBD2 agrees at 9 bases. This CDR3 is built from 16 residues. Germline V gene data show CDR1 as SGHAT and CDR2 as FQNNGV. J gave up 5 bases and V 4 bases, and 12 bases lay outside the gene matches. The CDR3 reads CASSSPMIAGVHEQYF. Here the CDR3 DNA reads TGTGCCAGCAGCTCTCCAATGATAGCGGGAGTCCACGAGCAGTACTTC. Full variable domain (remainder filled in from reference TRBV11-2 and TRBJ2-7): EAGVAQSPRYKIIEKRQSVAFWCNPISGHATLYWYQQILGQGPKLLIQFQNNGVVDDSQLPKDRFSAERLKGVDSTLKIQPAKLEDSAVYLCASSSPMIAGVHEQYFGPGTRLTVT.

This clonotype occurred a few times. The chain combines TRBV28 with TRBJ1-5, with D perhaps matching TRBD1 (6 bases). The CDR3 runs 16 residues. V was pared by 1 base and J by 0 bases, with 10 bases between. Germline V CDR1 and CDR2: MDHEN, SYDVKM. The CDR3 spells CASSLLGGASNQPQHF. The CDR3 nucleotides are TGTGCCAGCAGTTTATTGGGGGGCGCTAGCAATCAGCCCCAGCATTTT.

This sequence joins TRBV4-1 and TRBJ2-1; a possible D gene is TRBD2 (5 bases). CDR3 length equals 19 residues. Deletions cut 0 bases from V and 0 bases from J, with 18 bases between. Germline CDR1 is MGHRA and CDR2 is YSYEKL. The CDR3 here is CASSQDSVGGPYSYNEQFF. DNA for the CDR3: TGCGCCAGCAGCCAAGATAGTGTAGGCGGGCCTTACTCCTACAATGAGCAGTTCTTC.

The table lists this clonotype with a few counts. This sequence joins TRBV24-1 and TRBJ1-5; TRBD1 matches 8 bases. The V gene's germline CDR1 is KGHDR and CDR2 SFDVKD. The CDR3 consists of 15 residues. J gave up 3 bases and V 5 bases, and 5 bases lay outside the gene matches. The CDR3 nucleotides are TGTGCCACCAGTGCCTCGCAGGGGGCCAATCAGCCCCAGCATTTT. Protein product: CATSASQGANQPQHF.